This TCR beta chain was found in a study of a mutant IDH1 vaccine in newly diagnosed glioma. Across the whole study: Sex distribution of treated patients was about 62% male and around 38% female; mean age was about 40 years. Prior therapy was radiotherapy, temozolomide, or both; most received both.

Regarding time point: week 35, safety follow-up. Each dose of the vaccine consisted of 300 ug of mutant IDH1 20-mer peptide, with topical imiquimod. Diagnosis in the donors showed new WHO grade 3 or 4 astrocytomas that were IDH1-mutant and ATRX-lost. As regards this clone: Antigen: not known.

Trimming shortened V by 1 base and J by 6 bases, and 15 bases separated the two germline ends. Germline V gives CDR1 SGHTA, CDR2 FQGNSA. CDR3 size: 15 residues. This table comes from immunoSEQ multiplex PCR, and its TCRdb copy is limited to in-frame clones, with some not included. The table has over 35,000 clones, around 83% seen once; the top ten hold about 4.6%. The sample consisted of PBMCs, taken from a glioma patient whose treatment included an IDH1 peptide vaccine. The source of this sequence is a woman aged 45 to 65 with glioma. The V and J genes are TRBV7-2 and TRBJ1-1; a weak D match, TRBD1 (6 bases). The CDR3 coding sequence is TGTGCCAGCAGCTTAGGGCAGGGGTGGAGGGCTGAAGCTTTCTTT. Residues: CASSLGQGWRAEAFF.